This T cell receptor beta chain was found in a study of cytomegalovirus exposure and HLA in healthy donors. Study-wide points: The authors enumerated over 150 TCR beta chains as linked to cytomegalovirus.

This clone was observed a handful of times. What it recognizes is unknown. The CDR3 totals 13 residues. Germline V gene data show CDR1 as SNHLY and CDR2 as FYNNEI. V lost 6 bases to trimming and J lost 8 bases; unmatched junction nucleotides: 4. The protocol was immunoSEQ multiplex PCR, while the TCRdb copy is restricted to in-frame clones and leaves out a portion. The sample lists roughly 330,000 clones, about 90% occurring once. Sequenced material: PBMCs. This receptor was obtained from a woman aged 25-40 years in good health and CMV-seropositive. The rearrangement joins TRBV2 to TRBJ1-6, with 7 positions matching TRBD1. The CDR3 sequence: CASRQGTDSPLHF. The DNA of the CDR3 is TGTGCCAGCAGACAGGGGACCGATTCACCCCTCCACTTT.